Below, 18 T cell receptor beta chains from the same sample are listed, as sequenced in a study of human T cells and chemical hapten exposure. In TCRdb, the RACE reads were re-called with MiXCR into one record per CDR3 protein. Seen here are about 120,000 distinct CDR3 sequences, approximately 13% observed once, and the top ten hold about 0.85%. Time point denoted: patch test 1, 2 weeks after DPC sensitization. Regarding treatment: therapeutic diphenylcyclopropenone sensitization with weekly scalp DPC. Here the sequenced sample was whole blood, taken in connection with sensitization to the hapten diphenylcyclopropenone (DPC). The receptors were sampled from a man between 18 and 29 years old with alopecia areata. Some clones in this sample may be carry-over from other donors' samples.

This clonotype was counted between two and nine times. The rearrangement joins TRBV6-5 to TRBJ2-7, with D possibly being TRBD2 (6 bases). The CDR3 sequence is 13 residues long. Germline CDR1 MNHEY, CDR2 SVGAGI. With 0 bases removed from V and 6 bases from J, the gap between germline ends came to 9 bases. This chain's CDR3 is CASSYSIGGEQYV. In nucleotides, the CDR3 is TGTGCCAGCAGTTACTCGATCGGGGGCGAGCAGTACGTC.

This clonotype showed up just once. The chain links TRBV10-3 to TRBJ2-7, with unresolved D. The length of the CDR3 is 11 residues. Germline-derived CDR1 and CDR2 are ENHRY and SYGVKD. Trimming cost V 1 base and J 7 bases, with 5 bases left between them. The CDR3 is CAISEYIEQYF. The CDR3 DNA reads as TGTGCCATCAGTGAGTACATAGAGCAGTACTTC.

V and J are TRBV20-1 and TRBJ2-7; possibly TRBD2 for D (7 bases). Trimming cost V 3 bases and J 5 bases, with 14 bases left between them. CDR3 length: 13 amino acids. Germline-derived CDR1 and CDR2 are DFQATT and SNEGSKA (reference sequence). CDR3 sequence reads: CSASYREGNEQYF. The CDR3 DNA follows: TGCAGTGCTAGTTACAGGGAGGGCAACGAGCAGTACTTC.

This clonotype was counted ten times or more. This chain links TRBV5-1 with TRBJ2-1; unclear D gene. With 0 bases removed from V and 5 bases from J, the gap between germline ends came to 6 bases. The V gene's germline CDR1 is SGHRS and CDR2 YFSETQ. There are 13 residues in the CDR3. CDR3 in amino acids: CASSLGQDNEQFF. The CDR3 nucleotides read TGCGCCAGCAGCTTGGGTCAAGACAATGAGCAGTTCTTC.

This clonotype showed up just a few times. The rearrangement uses TRBV10-2 and TRBJ2-3, with 7 bases lining up with TRBD1. Germline trimming cut 3 bases from V and 1 base from J; bases unmatched to any gene: 4. The CDR3 is 15 residues long. The germline CDR1 and CDR2 sequences are WSHSY and SAAADI. The CDR3 region has the DNA TGCGCCAGCAGTGACAGGGGGAGAGGCACAGATACGCAGTATTTT. This sequence encodes CASSDRGRGTDTQYF.

This clonotype has ten or more counts. The chain links TRBV4-2 to TRBJ2-5; 8 positions agree with TRBD2. Germline trimming cut 4 bases from V and 5 bases from J; bases unmatched to any gene: 12. Germline V CDR1 and CDR2: LGHNA, YNFKEQ. The length of the CDR3 is 16 residues. This CDR3 is CASSPEDGGARETQYF. The CDR3 DNA is TGTGCCAGCAGCCCCGAGGACGGGGGGGCGCGGGAGACCCAGTACTTC.

A few counts support this clonotype. The J gene is TRBJ2-1, the V gene TRBV29-1; 9 positions agree with TRBD2. J lost 3 bases, V lost 4 bases, and 4 bases had no gene match. Germline CDR1 and CDR2: SQVTM and ANQGSEA. This CDR3 is 14 amino acids long. The CDR3 DNA reads TGCAGCGTTGGGAGCGGGGGGTTCTACAATGAGCAGTTCTTC. It translates to CSVGSGGFYNEQFF.

The chain has TRBV10-3 and TRBJ2-6, with 7 bases that match TRBD1. This CDR3 comprises 17 residues. CDR1 and CDR2 from the germline V gene are ENHRY and SYGVKD. The junction had 6 bases not matched to a gene; V was cut back by 0 bases and J by 4 bases. The DNA for the CDR3 is TGTGCCATCAGTGAGTCTCCGACAGGGACCGGGGCCAACGTCCTGACTTTC. Its protein is CAISESPTGTGANVLTF.

The genes are TRBV6-4 and TRBJ2-1; D is possibly TRBD2 (7 bases). Trimming cost V 0 bases and J 0 bases, with 9 bases left between them. CDR1 is MRHNA, CDR2 SNTAGT, per germline. The CDR3 covers 16 residues. CDR3 amino acids: CASSDSGGPSYNEQFF. In DNA, the CDR3 is TGTGCCAGCAGTGACTCCGGGGGGCCCTCCTACAATGAGCAGTTCTTC.

The chain uses TRBV11-2 and TRBJ2-5; TRBD2 might be the D (5 bases). The CDR3 spans 17 residues. Germline V gene lookup returns CDR1 SGHAT and CDR2 FQNNGV. V was clipped by 3 bases and J by 6 bases, with 23 bases between them. The CDR3 nucleotides are TGTGCCAGCAGCTTGCTTGGGAGCGGAACTACGGGAAAGACCCAGTACTTC. It codes for CASSLLGSGTTGKTQYF.

This chain joins TRBV7-2 and TRBJ2-5; no reliable D call. Looked up from germline, CDR1 is SGHTA and CDR2 is FQGNSA. The CDR3 runs 15 residues. V was trimmed by 0 bases and J by 2 bases, leaving 10 bases between them. The DNA for the CDR3 is TGTGCCAGCAGCTTAGCGGTCAAGCGTCAAGAGACCCAGTACTTC. Its protein product is CASSLAVKRQETQYF.

The chain uses TRBV5-1 and TRBJ2-7; D may be TRBD1 (6 bases). The CDR3 runs 13 residues. Trimming removed 4 bases at V and 3 bases at J, with 11 bases between. Per germline, CDR1 SGHRS and CDR2 YFSETQ. The CDR3 is CASSLQQGYEQYF. The CDR3 DNA reads as TGCGCCAGCAGCCTCCAACAGGGCTACGAGCAGTACTTC.

CDR3 loop: CASSPYRGLSQETQYF. CDR3 DNA sequence: TGTGCCAGCAGCCCCTACAGGGGGCTTAGCCAAGAGACCCAGTACTTC. The chain uses TRBV7-2 and TRBJ2-5; 9 nucleotides line up with TRBD1. J was trimmed by 1 base and V by 5 bases; bases with no gene match: 8. The CDR3 has 16 residues. Germline CDR1 is SGHTA and CDR2 is FQGNSA.

The sample holds many counts of this clonotype. The gene calls are TRBV7-2 and TRBJ1-4; D perhaps matches TRBD1 (5 bases). Germline values: CDR1 SGHTA, CDR2 FQGNSA. The length of the CDR3 is 15 residues. Trimming cost V 5 bases and J 0 bases, with 10 bases left between them. CDR3 loop: CASSPAGATNEKLFF. The DNA for the CDR3 is TGTGCCAGCAGCCCCGCGGGGGCAACTAATGAAAAACTGTTTTTT.

The CDR3 bases are TGCGCCAGCAGCCTACTGGGGGAATGGGGGCGGCAAGAGACCCAGTACTTC. Protein product: CASSLLGEWGRQETQYF. J is TRBJ2-5 and V is TRBV5-1; D is perhaps TRBD1 (6 bases). CDR3 length: 17 amino acids. With 4 bases removed from V and 2 bases from J, the gap between germline ends came to 21 bases. CDR1 SGHRS and CDR2 YFSETQ come from the germline V gene.

The chain is built from TRBV18 and TRBJ2-7, with D unclear. Germline CDR1 and CDR2: KGHSH and LQKENI. CDR3 length: 12 residues. V lost 2 bases to trimming and J lost 3 bases, with 5 bases between them. In nucleotides, the CDR3 is TGTGCCAGCTCACCAGGCAGCTACGAGCAGTACGTC. It is translated as CASSPGSYEQYV.

This clonotype was recorded at least ten times. The chain has TRBV2 and TRBJ1-1; D not resolved. The germline gives CDR1 SNHLY, CDR2 FYNNEI. V was shortened by 2 bases and J by 0 bases, with 7 bases between the two germline ends. The CDR3 has 14 residues. The CDR3 region has the DNA TGTGCCAGCAGTGAATGGGCTTTGAACACTGAAGCTTTCTTT. Translation gives CASSEWALNTEAFF.

In its sample, this clonotype was seen a few times. The V call is TRBV29-1, the J call TRBJ2-3; D is uncertain. V was trimmed by 4 bases and J by 2 bases, leaving 7 bases between them. Germline CDR1 and CDR2: SQVTM and ANQGSEA. This CDR3 region has 12 residues. The CDR3 sequence is CSVVPDTDTQYF. CDR3 bases: TGCAGCGTTGTTCCTGACACAGATACGCAGTATTTT.